A single sample is the source of the 14 T cell receptor beta chains below, sequenced in a study of shared clonotypes between healthy human individuals. The method was immunoSEQ multiplex PCR; TCRdb's version includes in-frame clones alone and lacks a portion of them. The sample records a few million clones, more than 90% being singletons. Sequencing was done on a sample of naive CD4+ T cells sorted from blood. Sample subset: CD45RA+ positively selected. These receptors all stem from a man aged 18-30 years in good health.

V usage is TRBV7-3 and J usage is TRBJ2-7, with 7 bases matching TRBD1. V was pared by 1 base and J by 5 bases, with 8 bases of the junction left unmatched. The CDR3 is made up of 15 amino acids. Germline CDR1 is SGHTA and CDR2 is FQGTGA. CDR3 residues: CASSLRVGGIDEQYF. The CDR3 nucleotides are TGTGCCAGCAGCTTAAGAGTAGGGGGCATAGACGAGCAGTACTTC.

This clone was detected only once. The V and J genes are TRBV29-1 and TRBJ2-1; 9 bases align to TRBD2. J lost 2 bases, V lost 5 bases, and 7 bases had no gene match. Germline V gene lookup returns CDR1 SQVTM and CDR2 ANQGSEA. The CDR3 runs 15 residues. DNA for the CDR3: TGCAGCGTTCCAGCGGGAGGTCTTCCCTACAATGAGCAGTTCTTC. Translated: CSVPAGGLPYNEQFF.

The chain uses TRBV27 and TRBJ2-1; 8 positions match TRBD2. The CDR3 is 15 residues long. Germline CDR1 reads MNHEY; CDR2 reads SMNVEV (reference sequence). V lost 7 bases and J lost 2; bases outside the gene matches: 7. CDR3 nucleotide sequence: TGTGCCAGCACCTGGAGCGGGGGACCCTACAATGAGCAGTTCTTC. The encoded protein is CASTWSGGPYNEQFF.

This clone was picked up one time. The rearrangement joins TRBV11-2 to TRBJ1-2; possibly TRBD1 for D (6 bases). The V gene's germline CDR1 is SGHAT and CDR2 FQNNGV. Trimming took off 0 bases at V and 4 bases at J, with 12 bases between the two ends. CDR3 length: 15 residues. CDR3 sequence (DNA): TGTGCCAGCAGCTTAGATCCAGGGGCTGGCTATGGCTACACCTTC. Residues: CASSLDPGAGYGYTF.

The V call is TRBV7-2, the J call TRBJ2-7, with 13 bases matching TRBD2. V lost 5 bases to trimming and J lost 3 bases; unmatched junction nucleotides: 7. The CDR3 has 16 residues. Germline CDR1 SGHTA, CDR2 FQGNSA. CDR3 amino acids: CASSIGLAGVRYEQYF. In DNA, the CDR3 is TGTGCCAGCAGCATCGGACTAGCGGGAGTCCGCTACGAGCAGTACTTC.

The V gene is TRBV19, the J gene TRBJ1-1; D is possibly TRBD1 (6 bases). From germline, CDR1 is LNHDA and CDR2 SQIVND (reference sequence). The CDR3 has 14 residues. V lost 4 bases, J lost 2 bases, and 11 bases lay in between. The CDR3 region has the DNA TGTGCCAGTAGTAGGACAGTCTTTAACACTGAAGCTTTCTTT. This gives the protein CASSRTVFNTEAFF.

The rearrangement links TRBV2 to TRBJ2-2; weak D call: TRBD2 (5 bases). Germline V CDR1 and CDR2: SNHLY, FYNNEI. The V and J ends lost 7 bases and 5 bases respectively, with 8 bases between them. This CDR3 spans 12 amino acids. CDR3 loop: CASTRETGELFF. The CDR3 DNA reads TGTGCCAGCACTCGGGAAACCGGGGAGCTGTTTTTT. Full variable domain (outside the CDR3, taken from reference TRBV2 and TRBJ2-2): EPEVTQTPSHQVTQMGQEVILRCVPISNHLYFYWYRQILGQKVEFLVSFYNNEISEKSEIFDDQFSVERPDGSNFTLKIRSTKLEDSAMYFCASTRETGELFFGEGSRLTVL.

The chain recombines TRBV11-3 with TRBJ1-1; 7 bases are shared with TRBD1. This CDR3 has 15 residues. With V trimmed by 4 bases and J by 2 bases, 7 bases remained unmatched. Germline CDR1 reads SGHNT; CDR2 reads YENEEA. The CDR3 spells CASSSYPGGNTEAFF. CDR3 in DNA: TGTGCCAGCAGCTCCTATCCAGGGGGAAACACTGAAGCTTTCTTT.

The chain uses TRBV28 and TRBJ2-3, with D tentatively TRBD2 (6 bases). The CDR3 loop spans 15 amino acids. The V end lost 5 bases, the J end lost 2 bases, and 14 bases lay between the germline ends. Germline V gene data show CDR1 as MDHEN and CDR2 as SYDVKM. The CDR3 reads CASSRRASSTDTQYF. CDR3 sequence (DNA): TGTGCCAGCAGTAGGAGGGCCTCTTCCACAGATACGCAGTATTTT.

The chain couples TRBV2 to TRBJ2-1, with 7 bases aligning to TRBD2. CDR1 and CDR2 (germline): SNHLY, FYNNEI. Trimming cost V 8 bases and J 0 bases; bases outside gene matches: 7. The CDR3 totals 15 residues. The CDR3 region is CASESSGSSYNEQFF. Here the CDR3 DNA reads TGTGCCAGCGAATCTAGCGGCAGCTCCTACAATGAGCAGTTCTTC.

The chain carries TRBV5-1 and TRBJ2-1, with 10 positions matching TRBD2. Unmatched junction bases numbered 5, after V lost 4 bases and J lost 4 bases. The CDR3 consists of 15 residues. Per the germline V gene, CDR1 is SGHRS and CDR2 is YFSETQ. For the CDR3, the DNA is TGCGCCAGCAGCCCCGGGACTAGCGCATACAATGAGCAGTTCTTC. Translated, it gives CASSPGTSAYNEQFF.

The rearrangement joins TRBV9 to TRBJ1-2; 8 bases match TRBD1. J gave up 3 bases and V 4 bases, and 11 bases lay outside the gene matches. This CDR3 region has 16 residues. Germline CDR1 reads SGDLS; CDR2 reads YYNGEE. The CDR3 coding sequence is TGTGCCAGCAGCCTCACAGGGGGACGGGTTGACTATGGCTACACCTTC. Its translation: CASSLTGGRVDYGYTF. Full variable domain (remainder filled in from reference TRBV9 and TRBJ1-2): DSGVTQTPKHLITATGQRVTLRCSPRSGDLSVYWYQQSLDQGLQFLIQYYNGEERAKGNILERFSAQQFPDLHSELNLSSLELGDSALYFCASSLTGGRVDYGYTFGSGTRLTVV.

The rearrangement uses TRBV5-1 and TRBJ1-6, with unresolved D. This CDR3 has 16 amino acids. The germline V gene encodes CDR1 SGHRS and CDR2 YFSETQ. Between the trimmed V and J ends, which lost 4 bases and 0 bases, there was a span of 11 bases. CDR3 region: CASSPDRLSYNSPLHF. The CDR3 DNA sequence: TGCGCCAGCAGCCCGGACCGTCTCTCCTATAATTCACCCCTCCACTTT.

Concerning this clone itself: This sample includes further DNA sequences coding for the same CDR3. The rearrangement links TRBV5-1 to TRBJ1-1; 8 nucleotides line up with TRBD1. From germline, CDR1 is SGHRS and CDR2 YFSETQ. This CDR3 has 13 amino acids. J gave up 3 bases and V 3 bases, and 1 base lay outside the gene matches. In DNA form, the CDR3 reads TGCGCCAGCAGCTCGACAGGGGACACTGAAGCTTTCTTT. It translates to CASSSTGDTEAFF.